This entry lists 22 T cell receptor beta chains sequenced from one sample in a study of blood T cell repertoires in COVID-19. Only in-frame clones appear in the TCRdb table, and some are missing; sequencing was by immunoSEQ multiplex PCR. The sample includes about 400,000 clones, around nine tenths of them seen just once. The sequenced sample consisted of peripheral blood. These receptor sequences come from a human donor in a cohort sampled during active COVID-19.

V and J are TRBV5-4 and TRBJ2-2, with 8 bases identical to TRBD2. Germline-derived CDR1 and CDR2 are SGHNT and YYREEE (reference sequence). J gave up 4 bases and V 0 bases, and 2 bases lay outside the gene matches. This CDR3 has 15 amino acids. The CDR3 DNA reads as TGTGCCAGCAGCTTGGTTACTAGCGGCACCGGGGAGCTGTTTTTT. This gives the protein CASSLVTSGTGELFF.

DNA for the CDR3: TGTGCCATCAGTGGGGGACTAGCGGTCTCCCAAGAGACCCAGTACTTC. Protein sequence: CAISGGLAVSQETQYF. V is TRBV10-3 and J is TRBJ2-5; 11 bases are a match to TRBD2. The CDR3 has 16 residues. J gave up 1 base and V 4 bases, and 5 bases lay outside the gene matches. Per germline, CDR1 ENHRY and CDR2 SYGVKD.

Many counts were recorded for this clone. The gene calls are TRBV19 and TRBJ1-1; D ambiguous. Germline loops: CDR1 LNHDA, CDR2 SQIVND (reference sequence). Trimming stripped 3 bases from V and 4 bases from J, with 9 bases between. The CDR3 spans 13 residues. DNA of the CDR3: TGTGCCAGTAGTATCCGGGTTCCCACTGAAGCTTTCTTT. This translates into CASSIRVPTEAFF.

The CDR3 coding sequence is TGTGCCAGCAGTGGATCTAGCGCTAGCACAGATACGCAGTATTTT. Encoded protein: CASSGSSASTDTQYF. This sequence joins TRBV6-4 and TRBJ2-3; D is possibly TRBD2 (6 bases). The V gene's germline CDR1 is MRHNA and CDR2 SNTAGT. V lost 4 bases and J lost 0, with 11 bases in between. This CDR3 comprises 15 residues.

The rearrangement uses TRBV28 and TRBJ1-1, with D possibly matching TRBD1 (6 bases). V gave up 5 bases and J gave up 1 base, with 14 bases separating them. Germline lookup yields CDR1 MDHEN and CDR2 SYDVKM. This CDR3 is built from 15 residues. The CDR3 reads CASSVTGWKNTEAFF. CDR3 bases: TGTGCCAGCAGTGTAACAGGGTGGAAGAACACTGAAGCTTTCTTT.

The J gene is TRBJ2-5, the V gene TRBV3-1 (or the pseudogene TRBV3-2), with 9 bases matching TRBD2. The CDR3 runs to 15 residues. Germline V gene sequence: CDR1 LGHDT, CDR2 YNNKEL (reference sequence). The junction had 12 bases not matched to a gene; V was cut back by 4 bases and J by 9 bases. The CDR3 DNA sequence: TGTGCCAGCAGCCCCCTAAGGGGGGCGGGAGGGGCCCAGTACTTC. As protein: CASSPLRGAGGAQYF.

The rearrangement uses TRBV28 and TRBJ2-4; no clear D. The CDR3 runs to 12 residues. Germline V CDR1 and CDR2: MDHEN, SYDVKM. Trimming cost V 7 bases and J 9 bases, with 13 bases left between them. CDR3 DNA sequence: TGTGCCAGCAAATCTGCGGATCCCATTCAGTACTTC. Translation gives CASKSADPIQYF.

The J gene is TRBJ2-7, the V gene TRBV4-2; D gene unclear. Per germline, CDR1 LGHNA and CDR2 YNFKEQ. The V gene lost 0 bases and the J gene lost 3 bases, with 9 bases spanning the gap. This CDR3 contains 14 residues. The DNA for the CDR3 is TGTGCCAGCAGCCAAGACATTGAGGACTACGAGCAGTACTTC. This sequence encodes CASSQDIEDYEQYF.

The V and J genes are TRBV28 and TRBJ2-3; 7 bases map to TRBD1. Germline CDR1 and CDR2: MDHEN and SYDVKM. V trimming: 2 bases; J trimming: 2 bases; junction bases outside the gene matches: 7. The CDR3 contains 16 residues. The CDR3 DNA follows: TGTGCCAGCAGTTTACGAACAGGGGCCCTCACAGATACGCAGTATTTT. Its protein product is CASSLRTGALTDTQYF.

This chain uses TRBV7-9 with TRBJ1-4; D is ambiguous. Germline CDR1 SEHNR, CDR2 FQNEAQ (reference sequence). The V end was cut by 1 base, the J end by 7 bases, with 7 bases between. CDR3 length equals 13 residues. CDR3 loop: CASSLEWSEKLFF. CDR3 in DNA: TGTGCCAGCAGCTTAGAATGGAGTGAAAAACTGTTTTTT.

The chain combines TRBV30 with TRBJ1-6; the match to TRBD1 covers 7 bases. V shed 4 bases, J shed 4 bases, and the junction held 1 base outside the gene matches. Germline CDR1 GTSNPN, CDR2 SVGIG (reference sequence). The CDR3 covers 13 residues. CDR3 DNA sequence: TGTGCCTGGACAGGGGGGTATAATTCACCCCTCCACTTT. Translating gives CAWTGGYNSPLHF.

CDR3 sequence reads: CASRSGTGISYEQYF. CDR3 coding DNA: TGTGCCAGCAGGTCCGGGACAGGGATCTCCTACGAGCAGTACTTC. This sequence joins TRBV28 and TRBJ2-7; 9 bases align to TRBD1. The germline V gene encodes CDR1 MDHEN and CDR2 SYDVKM. The CDR3 loop spans 15 amino acids. With 6 bases clipped from V and 0 bases from J, the junction kept 6 bases outside the gene matches.

V gene TRBV6-2 or TRBV6-3 combines with J gene TRBJ2-1; 7 bases align to TRBD2. V shed 2 bases and J 9 bases; nucleotides not matched to a gene: 10. This CDR3 has 15 amino acids. Germline CDR1 MNHEY, CDR2 SVGEGT. The CDR3 loop is CASSYGGPGGREQFF. CDR3 nucleotide sequence: TGTGCCAGCAGTTACGGAGGTCCGGGGGGTCGTGAGCAGTTCTTC.

V gene TRBV30 combines with J gene TRBJ1-2; TRBD1 matches 8 bases. The CDR3 runs to 14 residues. Germline CDR1 and CDR2: GTSNPN and SVGIG (reference sequence). Trimming cost V 2 bases and J 4 bases; bases outside gene matches: 6. CDR3 residues: CAWSWDRNGYGYTF. For the CDR3, the DNA is TGTGCCTGGAGTTGGGACAGGAATGGCTATGGCTACACCTTC.

This chain joins TRBV9 and TRBJ2-2; weak D call: TRBD2 (5 bases). V gave up 1 base and J gave up 5 bases, with 12 bases separating them. This CDR3 has 15 amino acids. From germline, CDR1 is SGDLS and CDR2 YYNGEE. CDR3 coding DNA: TGTGCCAGCAGCGTAATGAGGGATGAGACCGGGGAGCTGTTTTTT. Translating gives CASSVMRDETGELFF.

The rearrangement joins TRBV7-9 to TRBJ2-5; 8 nucleotides agree with TRBD1. J lost 1 base, V lost 2 bases, and 3 bases had no gene match. The CDR3 sequence is 15 residues long. The V gene's germline CDR1 is SEHNR and CDR2 FQNEAQ (reference sequence). The CDR3 loop is CASSLYGTGQETQYF. In DNA form, the CDR3 reads TGTGCCAGCAGCTTATATGGGACAGGCCAAGAGACCCAGTACTTC.

V gene TRBV4-1 combines with J gene TRBJ2-1, with 8 bases fitting TRBD1. The junction had 9 bases not matched to a gene; V was cut back by 2 bases and J by 6 bases. Germline-derived CDR1 and CDR2 are MGHRA and YSYEKL. The CDR3 totals 16 residues. Written as DNA, the CDR3 is TGCGCCAGCAGCCAAATCGGGACAGGCAATAGCAATGAGCAGTTCTTC. Its translation: CASSQIGTGNSNEQFF.

The rearrangement joins TRBV6-2 or TRBV6-3 to TRBJ2-1, with D hard to call. This CDR3 is built from 11 residues. The V gene lost 4 bases and the J gene lost 8 bases, with 6 bases spanning the gap. The V gene's germline CDR1 is MNHEY and CDR2 SVGEGT. The CDR3 loop reads CASSSGHEQFF. The CDR3, as DNA: TGTGCCAGCAGTTCTGGGCATGAGCAGTTCTTC.

This clone was counted a single time. The chain links TRBV3-1 (or the pseudogene TRBV3-2) to TRBJ2-5; D unresolved. Germline CDR1 is LGHDT and CDR2 is YNNKEL (reference sequence). This CDR3 has 13 amino acids. Trimming pared 1 base from V and 6 bases from J, leaving 9 bases between. The CDR3 here is CASSQGHFKTQYF. CDR3 in DNA: TGTGCCAGCAGCCAAGGCCACTTTAAGACCCAGTACTTC.

The chain has TRBV19 and TRBJ1-3, with a tentative D call TRBD1 (6 bases). The germline CDR1 and CDR2 sequences are LNHDA and SQIVND (reference sequence). The V end lost 5 bases, the J end lost 8 bases, and 19 bases lay between the germline ends. This CDR3 is built from 15 residues. The CDR3 is CASSSTGQRADTIYF. DNA for the CDR3: TGTGCCAGTAGTTCCACCGGACAGCGTGCGGACACCATATATTTT.

This clone appeared a few times. This chain connects TRBV19 to TRBJ1-2; TRBD1 agrees at 9 bases. Unmatched junction bases numbered 10, after V lost 6 bases and J lost 5 bases. This CDR3 is 15 amino acids long. Germline assignment: CDR1 LNHDA and CDR2 SQIVND (reference sequence). The chain's CDR3 is CASSIVGQGIYGYTF. Written as DNA, the CDR3 is TGTGCCAGTAGCATTGTGGGACAGGGTATTTATGGCTACACCTTC.

The V call is TRBV19, the J call TRBJ2-7, with 7 bases fitting TRBD2. The CDR3 runs to 15 residues. Germline V lookup: CDR1 LNHDA, CDR2 SQIVND (reference sequence). V dropped 1 base and J dropped 4; count of bases not matched to a gene: 7. The DNA for the CDR3 is TGTGCCAGTAGTATAGTCCTAGCGGATGCATACGAGCAGTACTTC. Its protein is CASSIVLADAYEQYF.